This T cell receptor (beta chain) was observed in a study of cytomegalovirus exposure and HLA in healthy donors. Unmatched junction bases numbered 2, after V lost 6 bases and J lost 7 bases. The CDR3 has 12 residues. Germline V gene sequence: CDR1 MDHEN, CDR2 SYDVKM. TCRdb's table, derived via immunoSEQ multiplex PCR, lists solely in-frame clones and lacks some. The table lists 55,000 to 75,000 clones, about 91% of them singletons. This TCR was recovered from a man younger than 35 in good health and CMV-seropositive. The chain recombines TRBV28 with TRBJ1-2, with TRBD1 matching 10 bases. Input material: PBMCs. Written as DNA, the CDR3 is TGTGCCAGCAGGACAGGGGGCTTTGGCTACACCTTC. It yields the protein CASRTGGFGYTF.